This TCR beta chain originates from a study of blood T cell repertoires in COVID-19. Whole-study context: Sites in the United States, Italy and Spain provided acute and convalescent COVID-19 samples. PBMCs, B-cell-depleted T cells, or T cells were the source of the cDNA or gDNA that made up the material.

Per the study methods: Estimated nucleated cell counts came from reference gene primer amplification. Here immunoSEQ multiplex PCR was the method, and the copy in TCRdb shows in-frame clones only, minus some. V and J calls and clone size are those listed in that table; D and trimming were worked out from the DNA. The table lists 200,000 to 300,000 clones, roughly 79% of them singletons, with 6.5% to 9.5% in the top ten. This clone appeared a single time. Seattle patients were enrolled while actively infected and followed longitudinally. The CDR3 sequence is 13 residues long. With 5 bases clipped from V and 4 bases from J, the junction kept 4 bases outside the gene matches. Germline V CDR1 and CDR2: LGHDT, YNNKEL (reference sequence).

Sequenced: peripheral blood. The clonotype originates from a woman over 75 with COVID-19, enrolled during active disease. This sequence joins TRBV3-1 (or the pseudogene TRBV3-2) and TRBJ2-5; 7 nucleotides agree with TRBD1. In DNA form, the CDR3 reads TGTGCCAGCAGCACCCGGGACAGAGAGACCCAGTACTTC. Protein product: CASSTRDRETQYF.